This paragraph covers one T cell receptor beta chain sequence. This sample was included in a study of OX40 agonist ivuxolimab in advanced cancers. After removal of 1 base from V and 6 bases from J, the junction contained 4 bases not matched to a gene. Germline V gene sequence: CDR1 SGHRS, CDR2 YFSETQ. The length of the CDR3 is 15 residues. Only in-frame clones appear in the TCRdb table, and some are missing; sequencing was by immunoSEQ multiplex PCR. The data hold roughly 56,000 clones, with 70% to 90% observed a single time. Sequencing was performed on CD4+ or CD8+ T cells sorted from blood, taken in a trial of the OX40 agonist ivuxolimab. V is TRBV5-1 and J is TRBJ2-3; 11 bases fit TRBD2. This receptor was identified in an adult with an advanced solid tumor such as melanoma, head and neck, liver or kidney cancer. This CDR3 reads CASSLLPSGGDTQYF. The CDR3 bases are TGCGCCAGCAGCTTGTTACCTAGCGGGGGGGATACGCAGTATTTT.